These 22 T cell receptor beta chains came from one sample sequenced in a study of cytomegalovirus exposure and HLA in healthy donors. Vbeta (60) and Jbeta (13) primers were used in the PCR. Here immunoSEQ multiplex PCR was the method, and the copy in TCRdb shows in-frame clones only, minus some. Here the sample spans 83,000 or so clones, under 80% being singletons. Material for sequencing was PBMCs. These TCRs come from a man aged 25 to 45 in good health and CMV-seropositive.

The rearrangement links TRBV20-1 to TRBJ2-1; D may be TRBD2 (5 bases). CDR1 DFQATT and CDR2 SNEGSKA come from the germline V gene (reference sequence). The CDR3 is 11 amino acids. V was clipped by 6 bases and J by 6 bases, with 9 bases between them. The CDR3 DNA reads TGCAGTGCCCGAACTAGCAATGAGCAGTTCTTC. Its protein is CSARTSNEQFF.

The CDR3 spells CAISEGGGTDTQYF. CDR3 coding DNA: TGTGCCATCAGTGAAGGCGGCGGCACAGATACGCAGTATTTT. J is TRBJ2-3 and V is TRBV10-3; D remains ambiguous. CDR1 and CDR2 (germline): ENHRY, SYGVKD. V was shortened by 3 bases and J by 1 base, with 8 bases between the two germline ends. This CDR3 contains 14 residues.

This clone was observed a handful of times. The chain has TRBV2 and TRBJ1-5; D unresolved. V lost 6 bases and J 9 bases, leaving 9 bases between the germline ends. CDR3 length: 11 amino acids. The germline CDR1 and CDR2 sequences are SNHLY and FYNNEI. The CDR3 is CASREGGPQHF. CDR3 nucleotide sequence: TGTGCCAGCAGGGAGGGAGGGCCCCAGCATTTT.

This chain joins TRBV18 and TRBJ2-5, with TRBD2 as a possible D gene (6 bases). Deletions cut 3 bases from V and 5 bases from J, with 7 bases between. This CDR3 comprises 12 residues. Germline V lookup: CDR1 KGHSH, CDR2 LQKENI. CDR3 coding DNA: TGTGCCAGCTCACCGGAGGGTGAGACCCAGTACTTC. Its translation: CASSPEGETQYF.

In its sample, this clone was seen a few times. This chain uses TRBV15 with TRBJ1-5; tentatively, D is TRBD1 (6 bases). Germline CDR1 and CDR2: LNHNV and YYDKDF (reference sequence). CDR3 length: 18 amino acids. Trimming cost V 3 bases and J 2 bases, with 20 bases left between them. CDR3 sequence: CATSRGGAGEEGNQPQHF. Written as DNA, the CDR3 is TGTGCCACCAGCAGGGGGGGGGCGGGGGAAGAGGGCAATCAGCCCCAGCATTTT.

The V and J genes are TRBV7-9 and TRBJ1-1; D is ambiguous. From germline, CDR1 is SEHNR and CDR2 FQNEAQ (reference sequence). The CDR3 runs 18 residues. V was pared by 0 bases and J by 1 base, with 18 bases between. The CDR3 loop is CASSLAGQVPNRNTEAFF. In DNA form, the CDR3 reads TGTGCCAGCAGCTTAGCAGGTCAGGTTCCGAACCGGAACACTGAAGCTTTCTTT. Variable domain in full (rest from reference TRBV7-9 and TRBJ1-1): DTGVSQNPRHKITKRGQNVTFRCDPISEHNRLYWYRQTLGQGPEFLTYFQNEAQLEKSRLLSDRFSAERPKGSFSTLEIQRTEQGDSAMYLCASSLAGQVPNRNTEAFFGQGTRLTVV.

The genes are TRBV20-1 and TRBJ1-1; D not certain. The CDR3 runs 11 residues. Looked up from germline, CDR1 is DFQATT and CDR2 is SNEGSKA (reference sequence). V gave up 5 bases and J gave up 0 bases, with 4 bases separating them. In nucleotides, the CDR3 is TGCAGTGCTCCTTTGAACACTGAAGCTTTCTTT. Amino acid sequence: CSAPLNTEAFF.

This clone came up once. The chain couples TRBV5-4 to TRBJ2-7; the match to TRBD2 covers 7 bases. V lost 1 base to trimming and J lost 3 bases; unmatched junction nucleotides: 4. The CDR3 totals 14 residues. Per germline, CDR1 SGHNT and CDR2 YYREEE (reference sequence). As DNA, the CDR3 is TGTGCCAGCAGCTTGATGGGGGGGAGCTACGAGCAGTACTTC. It translates to CASSLMGGSYEQYF.

The gene calls are TRBV4-1 and TRBJ2-5, with 12 bases lining up with TRBD2. Germline V gives CDR1 MGHRA, CDR2 YSYEKL. The V and J ends lost 4 bases and 2 bases, in that order; junction bases with no gene match: 2. The CDR3 spans 15 residues. The CDR3 spells CASSRTSGEQETQYF. The CDR3 DNA is TGCGCCAGCAGCCGGACTAGCGGGGAACAAGAGACCCAGTACTTC.

This chain uses TRBV14 with TRBJ2-7; weak D call: TRBD2 (7 bases). Germline CDR1 and CDR2: SGHDN and FVKESK. Trimming pared 4 bases from V and 6 bases from J, leaving 13 bases between. This CDR3 comprises 13 residues. The CDR3 here is CASSPPGGLEQYF. The CDR3 DNA is TGTGCCAGCAGCCCGCCCGGGGGGCTCGAGCAGTACTTC.

This clone has just a few counts. The chain couples TRBV6-1 to TRBJ2-2, with 7 bases matching TRBD2. CDR1 is MNHNS, CDR2 SASEGT, per germline. The CDR3 runs 15 residues. J gave up 6 bases and V 1 base, and 5 bases lay outside the gene matches. CDR3 in DNA: TGTGCCAGCAGTGAAGAGGAGGGGAGGGCCGGGGAGCTGTTTTTT. Translated: CASSEEEGRAGELFF.

V gene TRBV6-5 combines with J gene TRBJ2-5; a weak D match, TRBD1 (5 bases). Germline V CDR1 and CDR2: MNHEY, SVGAGI. The CDR3 covers 13 residues. Trimming took off 7 bases at V and 7 bases at J, with 16 bases between the two ends. CDR3 DNA: TGTGCCAGCACAGATAGGGGTGATGGGACCCAGTACTTC. This encodes CASTDRGDGTQYF.

V is TRBV5-6 and J is TRBJ2-4; maybe TRBD2 (5 bases). Germline CDR1 is SGHDT and CDR2 is YYEEEE. The CDR3 spans 11 residues. The V end lost 2 bases, the J end lost 9 bases, and 6 bases lay between the germline ends. For the CDR3, the DNA is TGTGCCAGCAGCTTCCGGGGCATTCAGTACTTC. Translation gives CASSFRGIQYF. The whole variable domain, filled in from reference TRBV5-6 and TRBJ2-4, reads DAGVTQSPTHLIKTRGQQVTLRCSPKSGHDTVSWYQQALGQGPQFIFQYYEEEERQRGNFPDRFSGHQFPNYSSELNVNALLLGDSALYLCASSFRGIQYFGAGTRLSVL.

The chain links TRBV5-8 to TRBJ1-5; D gene unclear. V lost 4 bases and J 0 bases, leaving 17 bases between the germline ends. This CDR3 comprises 17 residues. CDR1 is SGHTS, CDR2 YDEGEE, per germline. The CDR3 spells CASSRSDGILSNQPQHF. CDR3 in DNA: TGTGCCAGCAGCCGGAGCGACGGGATACTTAGCAATCAGCCCCAGCATTTT.

The chain recombines TRBV11-1 with TRBJ2-1; 9 bases map to TRBD2. V shed 5 bases, J shed 2 bases, and the junction held 7 bases outside the gene matches. There are 16 residues in the CDR3. Germline CDR1 reads SGHAT; CDR2 reads FQDESV (reference sequence). The DNA of the CDR3 is TGTGCCAGCAGCCGGAGGCTAGCGGGAACCTACAATGAGCAGTTCTTC. It is translated as CASSRRLAGTYNEQFF.

The chain carries TRBV2 and TRBJ1-5, with D perhaps matching TRBD1 (5 bases). Germline CDR1 SNHLY, CDR2 FYNNEI. V shed 6 bases and J shed 2 bases, with 8 bases lying between them. This CDR3 has 13 residues. CDR3 residues: CASRGVRNQPQHF. CDR3 bases: TGTGCCAGCAGAGGGGTTCGCAATCAGCCCCAGCATTTT.

This sequence joins TRBV27 and TRBJ2-3; 11 bases map to TRBD2. Germline V gene sequence: CDR1 MNHEY, CDR2 SMNVEV (reference sequence). Trimming at V came to 6 bases and at J to 2 bases, leaving 7 bases not matched to a gene. The length of the CDR3 is 16 residues. CDR3 in DNA: TGTGCCAGCAGCGACGGGACTAGCGGACCCACAGATACGCAGTATTTT. It encodes CASSDGTSGPTDTQYF.

The genes are TRBV6-5 and TRBJ1-2, with TRBD1 identical over 7 bases. Germline CDR1 MNHEY, CDR2 SVGAGI. This CDR3 contains 12 residues. J gave up 8 bases and V 6 bases, and 6 bases lay outside the gene matches. CDR3 DNA: TGTGCCAGCAGCCGGGACAGCGCCGGCTACACCTTC. The encoded protein is CASSRDSAGYTF.

The V call is TRBV5-6, the J call TRBJ2-3, with 15 bases fitting TRBD2. Germline V gene sequence: CDR1 SGHDT, CDR2 YYEEEE. The CDR3 consists of 16 residues. V shed 4 bases, J shed 3 bases, and the junction held 3 bases outside the gene matches. CDR3 in amino acids: CASSTGLAGGTDTQYF. For the CDR3, the DNA is TGTGCCAGCAGCACCGGACTAGCGGGAGGGACAGATACGCAGTATTTT.

The rearrangement uses TRBV5-1 and TRBJ2-1; 9 bases align to TRBD2. There are 16 residues in the CDR3. Germline V CDR1 and CDR2: SGHRS, YFSETQ. Trimming took 1 base from V and 4 from J; bases not matched to a gene: 6. The CDR3 nucleotides read TGCGCCAGCAGCTTGTGGGCTAGCGGGGATTACAATGAGCAGTTCTTC. Translated: CASSLWASGDYNEQFF.

This clone was counted only a few times. The chain is built from TRBV6-1 and TRBJ2-7; 8 bases line up with TRBD1. The CDR3 is 15 residues long. Per germline, CDR1 MNHNS and CDR2 SASEGT. J gave up 3 bases and V 6 bases, and 10 bases lay outside the gene matches. CDR3 region: CASRPQGQVVYEQYF. The CDR3 bases are TGTGCCAGCAGGCCACAGGGACAGGTTGTCTACGAGCAGTACTTC.

The chain recombines TRBV11-2 with TRBJ1-4; D might be TRBD1 (5 bases). The germline V and J ends were trimmed by 1 base and 5 bases, with 14 bases remaining between them. The CDR3 is made up of 16 amino acids. Germline CDR1 and CDR2: SGHAT and FQNNGV. The CDR3 DNA follows: TGTGCCAGCAGCTTAGTCTTTGGGGCAGGGAATGAAAAACTGTTTTTT. Residues: CASSLVFGAGNEKLFF.